Below, 25 T cell receptor beta chains from the same sample are listed, as sequenced in a study of cytomegalovirus exposure and HLA in healthy donors. Vbeta (60) and Jbeta (13) primers were used in the PCR. Profiling relied on immunoSEQ multiplex PCR, and the TCRdb table lists in-frame clones only, not all of them. Of 150,000 to 200,000 clones listed, around 80% are singletons. The source material was PBMCs. Every receptor here comes from a young woman in good health and CMV-seronegative.

Turning to this clone: At one of its ends the junction is not consistent with the germline gene, which may arise from a read error. The rearrangement uses TRBV6-5 and TRBJ1-2; 7 nucleotides agree with TRBD1. The CDR3 length is 13 residues. Germline V gene sequence: CDR1 MNHEY, CDR2 SVGAGI. In DNA, the CDR3 is TGTGCCAGCAGGCCACAGGGGCCGGGTGGCTGCACCTTC. Protein sequence: CASRPQGPGGCTF.

This clone occurred once. The chain couples TRBV5-1 to TRBJ2-7; TRBD2 matches 11 bases. The CDR3 has 14 residues. CDR1 and CDR2 from the germline V gene are SGHRS and YFSETQ. V gave up 4 bases and J gave up 3 bases; unmatched junction bases: 3. CDR3 protein: CASSLSGGGYEQYF. CDR3 nucleotide sequence: TGCGCCAGCAGCCTTAGCGGGGGGGGCTACGAGCAGTACTTC.

The V gene is TRBV30, the J gene TRBJ1-2, with a possible D match to TRBD1 (5 bases). CDR1 is GTSNPN, CDR2 SVGIG, per germline (reference sequence). V was shortened by 2 bases and J by 0 bases, with 10 bases between the two germline ends. The CDR3 is 14 residues long. The CDR3 bases are TGTGCCTGGAGTTTCGGAGGGGCTAACTATGGCTACACCTTC. Protein: CAWSFGGANYGYTF.

The rearrangement links TRBV18 to TRBJ1-1; no clear D. The germline gives CDR1 KGHSH, CDR2 LQKENI. V lost 6 bases, J lost 4 bases, and 21 bases lay in between. There are 16 residues in the CDR3. In nucleotides, the CDR3 is TGTGCCAGCTCCACGGAGGGTAGTGGACGGAGCACTGAAGCTTTCTTT. It encodes CASSTEGSGRSTEAFF.

The chain has TRBV7-9 and TRBJ1-1; D gene uncertain. Deletions cut 7 bases from V and 7 bases from J, with 10 bases between. Germline V CDR1 and CDR2: SEHNR, FQNEAQ (reference sequence). The CDR3 contains 11 residues. CDR3 residues: CASTPVGEAFF. DNA of the CDR3: TGTGCCAGCACCCCGGTTGGTGAAGCTTTCTTT.

This clone has more than one count but fewer than ten. V and J are TRBV9 and TRBJ1-2; D uncertain. Per the germline V gene, CDR1 is SGDLS and CDR2 is YYNGEE. V dropped 0 bases and J dropped 4 bases, with 13 bases sitting between them. The CDR3 loop spans 15 amino acids. This CDR3 reads CASSVAAEPTYGYTF. CDR3 in DNA: TGTGCCAGCAGCGTAGCGGCGGAACCTACCTATGGCTACACCTTC.

V usage is TRBV11-1 and J usage is TRBJ2-1; 9 bases map to TRBD2. Germline trimming cut 5 bases from V and 10 bases from J; bases unmatched to any gene: 18. This CDR3 has 17 amino acids. CDR1 and CDR2 from the germline V gene are SGHAT and FQDESV (reference sequence). CDR3 bases: TGTGCCAGCAGCCTCCTGGGGGCTAGCGGGGAATTAGTGGAGCAGTTCTTC. Translated: CASSLLGASGELVEQFF. The entire variable domain, with the rest obtained from reference TRBV11-1 and TRBJ2-1, is as follows: EAEVAQSPRYKITEKSQAVAFWCDPISGHATLYWYRQILGQGPELLVQFQDESVVDDSQLPKDRFSAERLKGVDSTLKIQPAELGDSAMYLCASSLLGASGELVEQFFGPGTRLTVL.

This clone was recorded a few times. The J gene is TRBJ1-1, the V gene TRBV6-5, with no clear D. The CDR3 consists of 16 residues. The germline V gene encodes CDR1 MNHEY and CDR2 SVGAGI. Trimming took off 0 bases at V and 1 base at J, with 12 bases between the two ends. CDR3 sequence: CASSYSRPSRNTEAFF. CDR3 coding DNA: TGTGCCAGCAGTTACTCGCGCCCCTCAAGGAACACTGAAGCTTTCTTT.

This clone was seen more than once but under ten times. The V gene is TRBV11-3, the J gene TRBJ1-2; 7 nucleotides align to TRBD1. CDR3 size: 16 residues. Trimming removed 5 bases from V and 0 bases from J; junction bases left unmatched: 9. The germline V gene has CDR1 SGHNT and CDR2 YENEEA. The chain's CDR3 is CASSPGDSLTNYGYTF. CDR3 DNA sequence: TGTGCCAGCAGCCCAGGGGACAGCCTAACTAACTATGGCTACACCTTC.

The chain couples TRBV28 to TRBJ1-3, with TRBD1 identical over 7 bases. The CDR3 runs 14 residues. Germline lookup yields CDR1 MDHEN and CDR2 SYDVKM. V trimming: 6 bases; J trimming: 2 bases; junction bases outside the gene matches: 4. As DNA, the CDR3 is TGTGCCAGCAGCCCAGGGGGAGCTGGAAACACCATATATTTT. Its protein product is CASSPGGAGNTIYF.

The chain combines TRBV4-1 with TRBJ1-4; 10 bases align to TRBD1. Unmatched junction bases numbered 6, after V lost 8 bases and J lost 6 bases. CDR3 length: 14 amino acids. Germline V gene data show CDR1 as MGHRA and CDR2 as YSYEKL. The chain's CDR3 is CASRRQGAYEKLFF. The CDR3 region has the DNA TGCGCCAGCCGAAGACAGGGGGCTTATGAAAAACTGTTTTTT.

The chain joins TRBV28 to TRBJ1-4; D uncertain. This CDR3 region has 14 residues. The germline V and J ends were trimmed by 3 bases and 1 base, with 6 bases remaining between them. Germline lookup yields CDR1 MDHEN and CDR2 SYDVKM. CDR3 DNA: TGTGCCAGCAGTTTTAGTCAAACTAATGAAAAACTGTTTTTT. It translates to CASSFSQTNEKLFF.

The chain is built from TRBV13 and TRBJ2-5; 10 nucleotides line up with TRBD2. This CDR3 has 15 residues. The junction had 3 bases not matched to a gene; V was cut back by 0 bases and J by 5 bases. Germline V gene data show CDR1 as PRHDT and CDR2 as FYEKMQ (reference sequence). The CDR3 loop reads CASSLGLAGWETQYF. The CDR3 nucleotides read TGTGCCAGCAGCTTAGGACTAGCGGGGTGGGAGACCCAGTACTTC.

This chain links TRBV28 with TRBJ2-3; possible D gene TRBD2, 7 bases. From germline, CDR1 is MDHEN and CDR2 SYDVKM. Trimming removed 5 bases from V and 2 bases from J, with 14 bases in between. The CDR3 extends over 15 amino acids. The CDR3 region is CASSEGGGHTDTQYF. Written as DNA, the CDR3 is TGTGCCAGCAGTGAAGGGGGGGGCCACACAGATACGCAGTATTTT.

The chain has TRBV5-4 and TRBJ1-2, with a tentative D call TRBD1 (6 bases). The CDR3 is 15 amino acids. Looked up from germline, CDR1 is SGHNT and CDR2 is YYREEE (reference sequence). The V end lost 0 bases, the J end lost 4 bases, and 13 bases lay between the germline ends. The DNA of the CDR3 is TGTGCCAGCAGCTTGGACGGGACGACAGGCTATGGCTACACCTTC. Protein: CASSLDGTTGYGYTF. Full variable domain (missing parts from reference TRBV5-4 and TRBJ1-2): ETGVTQSPTHLIKTRGQQVTLRCSSQSGHNTVSWYQQALGQGPQFIFQYYREEENGRGNFPPRFSGLQFPNYSSELNVNALELDDSALYLCASSLDGTTGYGYTFGSGTRLTVV.

The chain carries TRBV28 and TRBJ1-2, with 9 bases lining up with TRBD1. Germline assignment: CDR1 MDHEN and CDR2 SYDVKM. J was trimmed by 4 bases and V by 6 bases; bases with no gene match: 9. CDR3 length equals 15 residues. CDR3 sequence reads: CASRQTGGSLYGYTF. The DNA of the CDR3 is TGTGCCAGCAGACAAACAGGGGGCTCCCTCTATGGCTACACCTTC.

The CDR3: CASSSYRGQGTVNTEAFF. CDR3 nucleotide sequence: TGTGCCAGCAGTTCATACCGGGGACAGGGGACTGTGAACACTGAAGCTTTCTTT. The rearrangement uses TRBV12-1 and TRBJ1-1; whether TRBD1, the table's D call, matches the DNA was not checked. TRBV12-1 is assigned pseudogene status. This CDR3 region has 18 residues.

This chain links TRBV5-1 with TRBJ2-3; 9 positions match TRBD2. CDR3 size: 18 residues. The germline gives CDR1 SGHRS, CDR2 YFSETQ. V trimming: 4 bases; J trimming: 2 bases; junction bases outside the gene matches: 14. CDR3 protein: CASSRTGLAGRYTDTQYF. CDR3 coding DNA: TGCGCCAGCAGCCGAACAGGTCTAGCGGGGCGCTACACAGATACGCAGTATTTT.

The chain recombines TRBV27 with TRBJ2-2; the match to TRBD1 covers 8 bases. CDR1 is MNHEY and CDR2 is SMNVEV in the germline V gene (reference sequence). The CDR3 sequence is 13 residues long. Trimming at V came to 8 bases and at J to 1 base, leaving 0 bases not matched to a gene. CDR3 amino acids: CASGQGNTGELFF. Here the CDR3 DNA reads TGTGCCAGCGGACAGGGGAACACCGGGGAGCTGTTTTTT.

The J gene is TRBJ2-3, the V gene TRBV7-9; TRBD2 might be the D (6 bases). With 5 bases removed from V and 1 base from J, the gap between germline ends came to 16 bases. Germline CDR1 reads SEHNR; CDR2 reads FQNEAQ (reference sequence). The CDR3 extends over 16 amino acids. In DNA, the CDR3 is TGTGCCAGCAGCCCCCCTAGCGTCGGGGGCACAGATACGCAGTATTTT. It specifies CASSPPSVGGTDTQYF. Supplemented by reference TRBV7-9 and TRBJ2-3, the full variable domain reads DTGVSQNPRHKITKRGQNVTFRCDPISEHNRLYWYRQTLGQGPEFLTYFQNEAQLEKSRLLSDRFSAERPKGSFSTLEIQRTEQGDSAMYLCASSPPSVGGTDTQYFGPGTRLTVL.

Written as DNA, the CDR3 is TGTGCCAGTAGTATTGGACAGAATACATATAGCAATCAGCCCCAGCATTTT. Encoded protein: CASSIGQNTYSNQPQHF. V and J are TRBV19 and TRBJ1-5; D is possibly TRBD1 (6 bases). V was trimmed by 3 bases and J by 0 bases, leaving 15 bases between them. The CDR3 is made up of 17 amino acids. From germline, CDR1 is LNHDA and CDR2 SQIVND (reference sequence).

The V call is TRBV30, the J call TRBJ1-6, with D tentatively TRBD1 (5 bases). The germline V gene has CDR1 GTSNPN and CDR2 SVGIG (reference sequence). V was pared by 3 bases and J by 3 bases, with 15 bases between. The CDR3 is 16 residues long. The CDR3 region has the DNA TGTGCCTGGAGGGGACGGGGGAAAGACTATAATTCACCCCTCCACTTT. Translation gives CAWRGRGKDYNSPLHF. The full variable domain, rest sourced from reference TRBV30 and TRBJ1-6, is SQTIHQWPATLVQPVGSPLSLECTVEGTSNPNLYWYRQAAGRGLQLLFYSVGIGQISSEVPQNLSASRPQDRQFILSSKKLLLSDSGFYLCAWRGRGKDYNSPLHFGNGTRLTVT.

This clone was seen more than once but under ten times. J is TRBJ1-2 and V is TRBV5-6; TRBD1 is a possible D gene (6 bases). This CDR3 region has 14 residues. The germline V gene encodes CDR1 SGHDT and CDR2 YYEEEE. Between the trimmed V and J ends, which lost 4 bases and 0 bases, there was a span of 10 bases. CDR3 residues: CASSLAGANYGYTF. In DNA, the CDR3 is TGTGCCAGCAGCCTGGCAGGGGCTAACTATGGCTACACCTTC.

The V gene is TRBV30, the J gene TRBJ1-5, with D maybe TRBD1 (6 bases). There are 15 residues in the CDR3. Germline CDR1 is GTSNPN and CDR2 is SVGIG (reference sequence). V dropped 4 bases and J dropped 3 bases, with 16 bases sitting between them. The CDR3 is CAWNLPGQYNQPQHF. Written as DNA, the CDR3 is TGTGCCTGGAATCTGCCCGGACAGTACAATCAGCCCCAGCATTTT.

The chain combines TRBV5-6 with TRBJ1-2; a weak D match, TRBD1 (6 bases). Germline loops: CDR1 SGHDT, CDR2 YYEEEE. The CDR3 is made up of 14 amino acids. V was cut by 0 bases and J by 5 bases, with 11 bases left in between. CDR3 sequence (DNA): TGTGCCAGCAGCTTGGCAGGGGTTACGTATGGCTACACCTTC. Encoded protein: CASSLAGVTYGYTF. The full variable domain, with the rest looked up from reference TRBV5-6 and TRBJ1-2, is DAGVTQSPTHLIKTRGQQVTLRCSPKSGHDTVSWYQQALGQGPQFIFQYYEEEERQRGNFPDRFSGHQFPNYSSELNVNALLLGDSALYLCASSLAGVTYGYTFGSGTRLTVV.